This TCR beta chain was captured in a study of blood T cell repertoires in COVID-19. Whole-study context: Collection of acute and convalescent COVID-19 samples took place in the United States, Italy and Spain. The analysed material was cDNA or gDNA that came from T cells, B-cell-depleted T cells, or PBMCs.

Germline CDR1 and CDR2: SGHRS and YFSETQ. The CDR3 has 14 residues. Trimming took off 4 bases at V and 8 bases at J, with 18 bases between the two ends. Patients at the Seattle site were enrolled during active infection and followed longitudinally. Libraries were prepared by immunoSEQ multiplex PCR; TCRdb keeps only in-frame clonotypes and omits some of them. The sample has hundreds of thousands of clones, roughly 92% seen once. The specimen was peripheral blood. The receptor was derived from a man aged 60-69 years with COVID-19, enrolled during active disease. The chain is built from TRBV5-1 and TRBJ1-2; a possible D gene is TRBD1 (5 bases). The CDR3 sequence is CASSDFVGRGGYTF. In DNA, the CDR3 is TGCGCCAGCAGCGACTTCGTAGGGCGGGGCGGCTACACCTTC.